These 29 T cell receptor beta chains were all obtained from the same sample, sequenced in a study of identical twins. TCRdb reprocessed the 5' RACE reads via MiXCR and lists one record per CDR3 protein. Of around 690,000 distinct CDR3 sequences detected, 21% appear once; the ten largest clones hold around 4.5%. This sample was also put to use in a study of T cells expressing NK-cell markers.

The specimen was PBMCs. The origin of the receptors is a woman younger than 30 in good health.

CDR3 coding DNA: TGCGCCAGCAGCTTGGGACAGGCCTACACCGGGGAGCTGTTTTTT. It encodes CASSLGQAYTGELFF. The chain joins TRBV5-1 to TRBJ2-2; D is possibly TRBD1 (6 bases). This CDR3 comprises 15 residues. V gave up 0 bases and J gave up 3 bases, with 9 bases separating them. Germline V gene data show CDR1 as SGHRS and CDR2 as YFSETQ.

The genes are TRBV20-1 and TRBJ2-1, with 10 positions matching TRBD2. Germline assignment: CDR1 DFQATT and CDR2 SNEGSKA (reference sequence). V gave up 5 bases and J gave up 0 bases; unmatched junction bases: 4. The CDR3 loop spans 15 amino acids. CDR3 DNA: TGCAGTGCTTCGACTAGCGGGTACTCCTACAATGAGCAGTTCTTC. Translated, it gives CSASTSGYSYNEQFF.

In this sample, this clonotype turned up many times. The genes are TRBV12-3 or TRBV12-4 and TRBJ1-5; D is undetermined. Trimming removed 6 bases from V and 5 bases from J, with 8 bases in between. The CDR3 has 12 residues. As DNA, the CDR3 is TGTGCCAGCAGCGGGCTTTATCAGCCCCAGCATTTT. Translated, it gives CASSGLYQPQHF.

This sequence joins TRBV6-1 and TRBJ2-1; D is perhaps TRBD1 or TRBD2 (5 bases each). This CDR3 has 15 amino acids. Trimming left V 6 bases short and J 3 bases short, with 15 bases between. The V gene's germline CDR1 is MNHNS and CDR2 SASEGT. The CDR3 loop reads CASRKGDRHYNEQFF. The CDR3 DNA reads TGTGCCAGCAGGAAAGGGGACCGCCACTACAATGAGCAGTTCTTC.

The chain joins TRBV9 to TRBJ2-7, with D possibly being TRBD1 or TRBD2 (5 bases each). CDR1 and CDR2 from the germline V gene are SGDLS and YYNGEE. This CDR3 contains 16 residues. The V end was cut by 0 bases, the J end by 4 bases, with 17 bases between. CDR3 coding DNA: TGTGCCAGCAGCGTAGGGGGGAACCGAGAGCTTTACGAGCAGTACTTC. Amino acids: CASSVGGNRELYEQYF.

The chain combines TRBV5-5 with TRBJ2-3, with D unclear. CDR1 is SGHKS, CDR2 YYEKEE, per germline (reference sequence). The CDR3 contains 12 residues. V lost 6 bases and J 2 bases, leaving 7 bases between the germline ends. The CDR3 DNA sequence: TGTGCCAGCACAGTGGACACAGATACGCAGTATTTT. Translating it yields CASTVDTDTQYF.

This clonotype was seen a handful of times. The chain joins TRBV29-1 to TRBJ2-1; 15 nucleotides agree with TRBD2. CDR1 and CDR2 from the germline V gene are SQVTM and ANQGSEA. The CDR3 extends over 16 amino acids. Trimming took 6 bases from V and 2 from J; bases not matched to a gene: 5. This CDR3 reads CSVAGTSGRTYNEQFF. In nucleotides, the CDR3 is TGCAGCGTAGCCGGGACTAGCGGGAGGACCTACAATGAGCAGTTCTTC.

V is TRBV7-2 and J is TRBJ1-6; D call uncertain. The germline V gene has CDR1 SGHTA and CDR2 FQGNSA. V was shortened by 5 bases and J by 9 bases, with 17 bases between the two germline ends. This CDR3 has 15 residues. The CDR3 spells CASSAGSTLGSPLHF. CDR3 nucleotide sequence: TGTGCCAGCAGCGCTGGGAGCACCTTGGGTTCACCCCTCCACTTT.

The J gene is TRBJ2-7, the V gene TRBV27, with TRBD2 identical over 7 bases. The germline CDR1 and CDR2 sequences are MNHEY and SMNVEV (reference sequence). The CDR3 spans 15 residues. The ends lost 4 bases at V and 7 bases at J; junction bases unmatched: 13. This CDR3 is CASSSAGSGVREQYF. CDR3 nucleotides: TGTGCCAGCAGTTCAGCCGGGAGCGGGGTGAGAGAGCAGTACTTC.

The chain employs TRBV6-5 and TRBJ1-1; D is uncertain. The CDR3 totals 13 residues. The germline V gene encodes CDR1 MNHEY and CDR2 SVGAGI. The V end was cut by 0 bases, the J end by 8 bases, with 10 bases between. The CDR3 DNA follows: TGTGCCAGCAGTTACTCTGTGGGGTTGGAAGCTTTCTTT. Translating gives CASSYSVGLEAFF.

CDR3 bases: TGCGCCAGCAGCTTTGTTCAGGGTGGGTACGAGCAGTACTTC. Its translation is CASSFVQGGYEQYF. This chain uses TRBV5-1 with TRBJ2-7, with D maybe TRBD1 (5 bases). The CDR3 totals 14 residues. Germline-derived CDR1 and CDR2 are SGHRS and YFSETQ. V dropped 2 bases and J dropped 4 bases, with 13 bases sitting between them.

Only a few counts were recorded for this clonotype. V is TRBV7-3 and J is TRBJ1-2; D ambiguous. CDR1 and CDR2 from the germline V gene are SGHTA and FQGTGA. V gave up 0 bases and J gave up 2 bases, with 7 bases separating them. There are 14 residues in the CDR3. The CDR3 DNA is TGTGCCAGCAGCTTAACAGGTCTAAACTATGGCTACACCTTC. It translates to CASSLTGLNYGYTF.

This clonotype has at least ten counts. The rearrangement joins TRBV9 to TRBJ2-1, with TRBD2 matching 11 bases. In germline, CDR1 is SGDLS, CDR2 YYNGEE. V lost 1 base, J lost 4 bases, and 4 bases stayed unmatched. CDR3 size: 16 residues. The CDR3 sequence is CASSVYSGGAYNEQFF. The CDR3 nucleotides read TGTGCCAGCAGCGTATATAGCGGGGGGGCGTACAATGAGCAGTTCTTC.

The chain recombines TRBV11-3 with TRBJ2-7; no firm D call. Germline CDR1 SGHNT, CDR2 YENEEA. V was cut by 5 bases and J by 5 bases, with 16 bases left in between. This CDR3 contains 14 residues. CDR3 sequence (DNA): TGTGCCAGCAGCCCTCGCCCGAAAGTGGACGAGCAGTACTTC. Protein product: CASSPRPKVDEQYF.

This clonotype has only a few counts. The chain recombines TRBV6-1 with TRBJ2-7, with 14 bases lining up with TRBD2. J lost 5 bases, V lost 3 bases, and 9 bases had no gene match. This CDR3 has 17 amino acids. Germline V gives CDR1 MNHNS, CDR2 SASEGT. The CDR3 region has the DNA TGTGCCAGCAGTGAGAAATGGACTAGCGGGAGGACAAACGAGCAGTACTTC. Translated: CASSEKWTSGRTNEQYF.

This clonotype was detected a few times. This rearrangement joins TRBV18 to TRBJ2-3, with 10 bases matching TRBD2. The J segment lost 0 bases and the V segment lost 2 bases, leaving 2 bases of the junction unmatched. This CDR3 comprises 16 residues. CDR1 and CDR2 from the germline V gene are KGHSH and LQKENI. This CDR3 is CASSPTTSGSTDTQYF. CDR3 nucleotide sequence: TGTGCCAGCTCACCAACGACTAGCGGGAGCACAGATACGCAGTATTTT.

The genes are TRBV12-3 or TRBV12-4 and TRBJ2-7, with a tentative D call TRBD2 (7 bases). CDR3 length equals 13 residues. Trimming pared 5 bases from V and 5 bases from J, leaving 13 bases between. The CDR3 loop is CASSRRGGDEQYF. CDR3 DNA: TGTGCCAGCAGTAGGAGGGGGGGGGACGAGCAGTACTTC.

The rearrangement joins TRBV12-3 or TRBV12-4 to TRBJ2-5; D not resolved. The CDR3 extends over 11 amino acids. V gave up 7 bases and J gave up 5 bases, with 8 bases separating them. The CDR3 reads CASKVMETQYF. In nucleotides, the CDR3 is TGTGCCAGCAAGGTCATGGAGACCCAGTACTTC.

The rearrangement joins TRBV25-1 to TRBJ1-6; D is possibly TRBD1 (5 bases). Germline CDR1 and CDR2: MGHDK and SYGVNS. V lost 3 bases and J 3 bases, leaving 15 bases between the germline ends. This CDR3 contains 17 residues. DNA of the CDR3: TGTGCCAGCAGTGATTCTCGGACGGGGGTCTATAATTCACCCCTCCACTTT. This sequence encodes CASSDSRTGVYNSPLHF.

The chain recombines TRBV5-1 with TRBJ2-3; 14 nucleotides line up with TRBD2. CDR1 is SGHRS and CDR2 is YFSETQ in the germline V gene. V was pared by 1 base and J by 1 base, with 5 bases of the junction left unmatched. CDR3 length equals 18 residues. Here the CDR3 DNA reads TGCGCCAGCAGCTTGCCGACGGGACTAGCGGGGGGCACAGATACGCAGTATTTT. Protein sequence: CASSLPTGLAGGTDTQYF.

As to this clonotype: This likely comes from a read error, as the CDR3 has no conserved phenylalanine or tryptophan at its end. The chain couples TRBV20-1 to TRBJ2-3; 8 positions match TRBD2. The CDR3 spans 18 residues. Per the germline V gene, CDR1 is DFQATT and CDR2 is SNEGSKA (reference sequence). V shed 7 bases, J shed 0 bases, and the junction held 18 bases outside the gene matches. The CDR3 DNA follows: TGCAGTGGTTCGAAGCGCCGGGGGGGCTGGTGGAGCACAGATACGCAGTATTGT. It encodes CSGSKRRGGWWSTDTQYC.

This clonotype was counted between two and nine times. This sequence joins TRBV20-1 and TRBJ2-7, with 7 bases lining up with TRBD2. From germline, CDR1 is DFQATT and CDR2 SNEGSKA (reference sequence). Trimming removed 0 bases from V and 6 bases from J; junction bases left unmatched: 5. The CDR3 loop spans 13 amino acids. As DNA, the CDR3 is TGCAGTGCTAGAGAGGGGGGGTCCGCCGAGCAGTACTTC. Residues: CSAREGGSAEQYF.

This clonotype has more than one count but fewer than ten. The chain joins TRBV20-1 to TRBJ2-3, with TRBD2 matching 10 bases. The CDR3 spans 14 residues. Germline-derived CDR1 and CDR2 are DFQATT and SNEGSKA (reference sequence). Germline trimming cut 6 bases from V and 3 bases from J; bases unmatched to any gene: 6. CDR3 sequence reads: CSAMASGGTDTQYF. In DNA, the CDR3 is TGCAGTGCCATGGCTAGCGGGGGTACAGATACGCAGTATTTT.

The gene calls are TRBV7-2 and TRBJ2-7, with a possible D match to TRBD1 (5 bases). This CDR3 is built from 15 residues. Germline assignment: CDR1 SGHTA and CDR2 FQGNSA. With 3 bases removed from V and 3 bases from J, the gap between germline ends came to 15 bases. CDR3 nucleotides: TGTGCCAGCAGCTTGGGGCGGTGGGGCGGCTACGAGCAGTACTTC. This sequence encodes CASSLGRWGGYEQYF.

The chain carries TRBV24-1 and TRBJ2-5; D may be TRBD1 or TRBD2 (5 bases each). The CDR3 has 14 amino acids. CDR1 and CDR2 from the germline V gene are KGHDR and SFDVKD. Trimming cost V 2 bases and J 1 base, with 7 bases left between them. The chain's CDR3 is CATSDSGTQETQYF. The CDR3 bases are TGTGCCACCAGTGATTCGGGGACCCAAGAGACCCAGTACTTC.

This clonotype was counted a few times. The genes are TRBV12-3 or TRBV12-4 and TRBJ2-1; 11 bases are a match to TRBD2. The CDR3 totals 15 residues. V lost 7 bases, J lost 8 bases, and 10 bases stayed unmatched. The DNA of the CDR3 is TGTGCCAGCACCGAAACTAGCGGGAGTTCCTATGAGCAGTTCTTC. This sequence encodes CASTETSGSSYEQFF.

This clonotype was observed a handful of times. This chain links TRBV20-1 with TRBJ2-7; the D gene is possibly TRBD2 (6 bases). CDR3 length: 14 amino acids. Germline CDR1 is DFQATT and CDR2 is SNEGSKA (reference sequence). V dropped 6 bases and J dropped 0 bases, with 15 bases sitting between them. Written as DNA, the CDR3 is TGCAGTGCCCGGGGACTTTCCCTCTCCTACGAGCAGTACTTC. Its translation: CSARGLSLSYEQYF.

V usage is TRBV2 and J usage is TRBJ2-1; 9 positions agree with TRBD2. CDR3 length: 16 amino acids. Trimming at V came to 6 bases and at J to 5 bases, leaving 11 bases not matched to a gene. CDR1 is SNHLY, CDR2 FYNNEI, per germline. CDR3 coding DNA: TGTGCCAGCAGGGGCCGGCTAGCGGGGCTGGACAATGAGCAGTTCTTC. Translation gives CASRGRLAGLDNEQFF.

The chain uses TRBV7-8 and TRBJ2-2; the match to TRBD2 covers 7 bases. The CDR3 totals 16 residues. J lost 2 bases, V lost 0 bases, and 3 bases had no gene match. The germline gives CDR1 SGHVS, CDR2 FQNEAQ. The CDR3 sequence is CASSLAGLDNTGELFF. CDR3 in DNA: TGTGCCAGCAGCTTAGCCGGACTAGACAACACCGGGGAGCTGTTTTTT.